This entry concerns a single T cell receptor beta chain. A few counts support this clonotype. Its target antigen remains unknown. Base qualities are not at hand, and no much larger clone is one base apart. The entry originates in a study of regulatory T cells in long-lasting Graves disease (dated by TCRdb to about 2021). At the level of the whole study: Persistent Graves' disease was defined as antithyroid drug treatment for over 5 years with persistently positive TSH receptor autoantibodies. A total of around 35 samples were covered by TCR sequencing, comprising around 13 persistent and 20 or so newly diagnosed Graves' disease patients. The study was conducted in China and was registered as a clinical trial. Persistent Graves' disease patients were compared with newly diagnosed Graves' disease patients by peripheral blood TCR sequencing and RNA sequencing. In the clinical cohort, patients with persistent Graves' disease had used antithyroid drugs for an average of about 10.3 years.

V drops 6 bases and J drops 3 bases, leaving 15 bases in between. CDR1 and CDR2, per the germline V gene (reference sequence), are MNHEY and SMNVEV. There are 14 amino acids in the CDR3, from cysteine to phenylalanine inclusive. The only DNA kept is the CDR3, 42 bases in frame from the first base. The time point label corresponds to: persistent/refractory GD, antithyroid drugs over 5 years with positive TRAb. RNA was extracted from PBMCs in TRIzol for both TCR sequencing and RNA sequencing. The diagnosis of Graves' disease followed American Thyroid Association guidelines. Patients for the study were recruited at an endocrinology department in Xi'an, China. Each patient gave 8.5 to 9.5 milliliters of peripheral blood, collected in an EDTA anticoagulant tube. Ficoll Paque Plus density gradient separation was used to isolate PBMCs, and no further T cell sorting was done. An Agilent 2100 Bioanalyzer and agarose gel were used to assess RNA quality, and a NanoDrop 2000 was used to measure RNA concentration.

The investigation overall reported the following: Because the primary lesion, thyroid tissue, could not be accessed, the study looked at peripheral blood alone. More public clonotypes were shared among persistent patients (approximately 3,000) than among newly diagnosed patients (under 1,000). Persistent Graves' disease patients showed lower TCR Shannon entropy and fewer highly expanded clones than newly diagnosed patients, suggesting clonal expansion. The authors noted that the small sample size was a limitation that may lower accuracy. Persistent disease showed preferential use of TRBV28, TRBJ1-2 and TRBJ2-5, whereas newly diagnosed disease favored TRBV20-1 and TRBJ2-1. Sequencing and analysis were limited to the TCR beta chain.

Receptor libraries were prepared by multiplex PCR. Instrument on record: Illumina HiSeq 4000. iRepertoire HTBI primers and Arm-PCR amplification of CDR3 regions were used to construct TCR beta libraries. Before sequencing, the PCR products went through gel purification. Turning to the authors' computational methods: Gene usage analysis of CDR3 amino acid clonotypes relied on the roughly 60 TRBV and about 15 TRBJ segments identified across samples. COPE and FqMerger were used to merge filtered high-quality paired reads into contigs. BLAST was used to align contigs to the IMGT TRBV, TRBD and TRBJ reference genes, and CDR3 was defined following IMGT. Any clonotype with a frequency above 0.1% was classified as a highly expanded clone. Shannon entropy was used to measure repertoire diversity, and the Gini coefficient was used to measure V-J evenness. A clonotype was considered public if more than one individual shared it. TCRdb ran its own pipeline on the public reads, namely fastp trimming at Q25 and MiXCR clone calling, and kept in-frame beta chains. Merged by CDR3 protein, the rows form single entries marked with the most common genes and DNA. It is TCRdb's table, rather than the study itself, that gives the V and J calls and clone size. This sample comprises more than 650,000 distinct CDR3 sequences, 30% of them detected only once. Roughly 40% of the sample belongs to the ten largest clones.

Here the sequenced sample was peripheral blood mononuclear cells (PBMCs), taken when the disease was refractory, from a patient treated with antithyroid drugs. Rearrangement joined TRBV27 to TRBJ2-7; a confident D gene designation cannot be given. The sequence derives from a female donor with Graves disease. The DNA sequence is as follows: TGTGCCAGCAGACTCGACTCGTCGGGCTACGAGCAGTACTTC. This translates into CASRLDSSGYEQYF.